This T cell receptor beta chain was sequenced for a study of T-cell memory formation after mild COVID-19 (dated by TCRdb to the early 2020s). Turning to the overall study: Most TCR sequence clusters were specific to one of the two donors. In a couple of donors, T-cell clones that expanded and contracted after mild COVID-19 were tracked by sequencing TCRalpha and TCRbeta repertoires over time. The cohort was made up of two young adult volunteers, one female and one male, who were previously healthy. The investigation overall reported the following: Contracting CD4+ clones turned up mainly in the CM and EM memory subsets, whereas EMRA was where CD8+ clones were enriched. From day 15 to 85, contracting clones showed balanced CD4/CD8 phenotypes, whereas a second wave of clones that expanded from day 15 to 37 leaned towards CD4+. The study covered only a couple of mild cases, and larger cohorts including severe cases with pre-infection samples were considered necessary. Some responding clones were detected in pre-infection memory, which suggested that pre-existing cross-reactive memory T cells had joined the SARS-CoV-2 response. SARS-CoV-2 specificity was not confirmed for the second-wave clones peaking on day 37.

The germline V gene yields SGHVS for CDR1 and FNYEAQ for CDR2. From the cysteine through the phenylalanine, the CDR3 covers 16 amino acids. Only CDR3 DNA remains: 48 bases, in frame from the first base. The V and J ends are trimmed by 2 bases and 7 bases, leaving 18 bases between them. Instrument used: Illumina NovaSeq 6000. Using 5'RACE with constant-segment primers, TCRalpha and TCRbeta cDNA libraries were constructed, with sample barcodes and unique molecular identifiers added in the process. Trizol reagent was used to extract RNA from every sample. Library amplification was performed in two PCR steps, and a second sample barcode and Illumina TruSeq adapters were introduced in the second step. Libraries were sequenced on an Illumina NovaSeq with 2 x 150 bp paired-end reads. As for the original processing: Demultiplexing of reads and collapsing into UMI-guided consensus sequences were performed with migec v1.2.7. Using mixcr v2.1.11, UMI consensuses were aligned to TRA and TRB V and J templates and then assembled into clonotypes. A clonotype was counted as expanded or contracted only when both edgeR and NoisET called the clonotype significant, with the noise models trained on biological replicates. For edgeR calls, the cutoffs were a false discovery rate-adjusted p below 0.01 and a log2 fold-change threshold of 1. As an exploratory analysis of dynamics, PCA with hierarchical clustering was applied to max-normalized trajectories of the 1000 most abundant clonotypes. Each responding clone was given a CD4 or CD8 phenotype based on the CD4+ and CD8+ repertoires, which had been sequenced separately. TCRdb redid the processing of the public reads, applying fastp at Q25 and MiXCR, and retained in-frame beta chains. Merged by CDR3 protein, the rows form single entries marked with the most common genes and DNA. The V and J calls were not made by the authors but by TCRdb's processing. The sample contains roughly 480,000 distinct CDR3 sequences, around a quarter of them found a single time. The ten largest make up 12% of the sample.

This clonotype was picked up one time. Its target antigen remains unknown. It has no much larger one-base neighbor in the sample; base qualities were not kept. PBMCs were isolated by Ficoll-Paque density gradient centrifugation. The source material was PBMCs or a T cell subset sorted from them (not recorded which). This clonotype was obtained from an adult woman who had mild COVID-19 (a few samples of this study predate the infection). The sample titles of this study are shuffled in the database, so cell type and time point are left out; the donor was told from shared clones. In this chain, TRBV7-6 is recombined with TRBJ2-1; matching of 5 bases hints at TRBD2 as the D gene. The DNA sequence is TGTGCCAGCAGCTTATGGATGGGCGGGCGAGGGAATGAGCAGTTCTTC. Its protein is CASSLWMGGRGNEQFF.